The next 20 T cell receptor beta chains were all read from a single sample in a study of T-cell reconstitution after alpha-beta-depleted transplantation in children. Unique molecular identifiers were incorporated into the prepared TCRbeta library. TCRdb redid the calling of the PCR reads with MiXCR, one entry per CDR3 protein. The data show some 530,000 distinct CDR3 sequences, around 12% seen once. Material: PBMCs from the stem cell graft donor, obtained from the stem cell graft. The origin of the receptors is a human donor who donated a stem cell graft to a child with combined immunodeficiency.

CDR3 in amino acids: CASSLTGRLYEQYF. CDR3 bases: TGTGCCAGCAGTTTAACAGGGCGGTTGTACGAGCAGTACTTC. This chain uses TRBV28 with TRBJ2-7, with D possibly matching TRBD1 (6 bases). The CDR3 runs 14 residues. V lost 2 bases and J lost 4, with 12 bases in between. Germline V gives CDR1 MDHEN, CDR2 SYDVKM.

V usage is TRBV4-3 and J usage is TRBJ2-5; D uncertain. Germline V gene lookup returns CDR1 LGHNA and CDR2 YSLEER. Between the trimmed V and J ends, which lost 1 base and 3 bases, there was a span of 9 bases. This CDR3 has 14 residues. The CDR3 reads CASSQGYAKETQYF. DNA for the CDR3: TGCGCCAGCAGCCAAGGCTACGCGAAAGAGACCCAGTACTTC.

J is TRBJ2-2 and V is TRBV6-5; TRBD2 might be the D (5 bases). Trimming took off 2 bases at V and 6 bases at J, with 13 bases between the two ends. The germline V gene has CDR1 MNHEY and CDR2 SVGAGI. The CDR3 is 15 amino acids. CDR3 DNA: TGTGCCAGCAGTTACGCGCGGGTTTTTTCCGGGGAGCTGTTTTTT. This encodes CASSYARVFSGELFF.

The V gene is TRBV20-1, the J gene TRBJ2-7; the match to TRBD2 covers 7 bases. The CDR3 sequence is 15 residues long. Losses at the gene ends were 1 base for V and 4 bases for J; bases not matched to a gene: 10. Germline CDR1 DFQATT, CDR2 SNEGSKA (reference sequence). The CDR3 sequence is CSARGVGGSGYEQYF. The CDR3 DNA sequence: TGCAGTGCTAGAGGGGTGGGGGGGAGTGGATACGAGCAGTACTTC.

This rearrangement joins TRBV7-3 to TRBJ2-1; 10 bases align to TRBD2. Germline assignment: CDR1 SGHTA and CDR2 FQGTGA. V lost 5 bases, J lost 2 bases, and 3 bases stayed unmatched. This CDR3 has 15 amino acids. The CDR3 region has the DNA TGTGCCAGCAGCCCCAGCGGGAGGGCCTACAATGAGCAGTTCTTC. It codes for CASSPSGRAYNEQFF.

The table lists this clonotype with many counts. This chain links TRBV13 with TRBJ2-7; a weak D match, TRBD2 (5 bases). V was trimmed by 7 bases and J by 0 bases, leaving 10 bases between them. Germline CDR1 and CDR2: PRHDT and FYEKMQ (reference sequence). This CDR3 is built from 13 residues. CDR3 sequence: CASNPLGSYEQYF. In DNA form, the CDR3 reads TGTGCCAGCAACCCACTAGGCTCCTACGAGCAGTACTTC.

The gene calls are TRBV21-1 and TRBJ2-7; the listed D gene, TRBD2, was not tested against the DNA. TRBV21-1 corresponds to a pseudogene. CDR3 length equals 15 residues. Here the CDR3 reads CASSKVTSGSYEQYF. In DNA form, the CDR3 reads TGTGCCAGCAGCAAAGTGACTAGCGGATCCTACGAGCAGTACTTC.

This clonotype was detected a few times. The chain employs TRBV9 and TRBJ2-1; TRBD1 might be the D (7 bases). V was shortened by 0 bases and J by 3 bases, with 13 bases between the two germline ends. The germline V gene encodes CDR1 SGDLS and CDR2 YYNGEE. This CDR3 has 16 residues. In nucleotides, the CDR3 is TGTGCCAGCAGCGTAGGGTCGCAGGGGGGCTACAATGAGCAGTTCTTC. Its translation is CASSVGSQGGYNEQFF.

The sample holds a few counts of this clonotype. This rearrangement joins TRBV12-3 or TRBV12-4 to TRBJ2-1; 10 bases are shared with TRBD2. The CDR3 covers 17 residues. J lost 3 bases, V lost 6 bases, and 11 bases had no gene match. The CDR3: CASRGAQAGGLYNEQFF. CDR3 sequence (DNA): TGTGCCAGCAGGGGGGCTCAAGCGGGGGGGCTCTACAATGAGCAGTTCTTC.

This clonotype was seen a few times. This chain uses TRBV24-1 with TRBJ2-5, with D maybe TRBD2 (5 bases). The germline CDR1 and CDR2 sequences are KGHDR and SFDVKD. The CDR3 spans 14 residues. Trimming shortened V by 4 bases and J by 1 base, and 9 bases separated the two germline ends. Here the CDR3 reads CATSDPDSQETQYF. The CDR3 DNA reads TGTGCCACCAGTGACCCGGACTCCCAAGAGACCCAGTACTTC.

The sample holds a few counts of this clonotype. The J gene is TRBJ1-4, the V gene TRBV7-2; 11 nucleotides agree with TRBD1. The V and J ends lost 5 bases and 8 bases, in that order; junction bases with no gene match: 10. The CDR3 consists of 16 residues. Germline CDR1 is SGHTA and CDR2 is FQGNSA. CDR3 in DNA: TGTGCCAGCAGCAAAAATACCGGGACAGGGGGGGAAAAACTGTTTTTT. Protein sequence: CASSKNTGTGGEKLFF.

This clonotype has ten or more counts. This chain connects TRBV20-1 to TRBJ2-3; 11 bases are a match to TRBD2. CDR1 and CDR2 from the germline V gene are DFQATT and SNEGSKA (reference sequence). V was pared by 6 bases and J by 6 bases, with 11 bases of the junction left unmatched. There are 15 residues in the CDR3. This CDR3 is CSATGTSGMGDTQYF. The DNA of the CDR3 is TGCAGTGCCACCGGGACTAGCGGAATGGGGGATACGCAGTATTTT.

Many counts were recorded for this clonotype. The chain combines TRBV29-1 with TRBJ2-1; 12 positions agree with TRBD2. Unmatched junction bases numbered 7, after V lost 6 bases and J lost 10 bases. Germline V CDR1 and CDR2: SQVTM, ANQGSEA. This CDR3 is 13 amino acids long. The CDR3 DNA reads TGCAGCGTGAGGACTAGCGGGATAGTGGAGCAGTTCTTC. It encodes CSVRTSGIVEQFF.

This clonotype was seen only a few times. This chain joins TRBV3-1 and TRBJ2-3; the D is unclear. V shed 3 bases and J shed 1 base, with 8 bases lying between them. The germline CDR1 and CDR2 sequences are LGHDT and YNNKEL (reference sequence). This CDR3 has 14 residues. The CDR3, as DNA: TGTGCCAGCAGCCACCGATCTCGCACAGATACGCAGTATTTT. Its protein product is CASSHRSRTDTQYF.

This clonotype occurred once. CDR3 sequence (DNA): TGCAGTGCTTACAGGGGGCTTACTTACAATGAGCAGTTCTTC. Protein: CSAYRGLTYNEQFF. The chain combines TRBV20-1 with TRBJ2-1; TRBD1 aligns across 9 bases. CDR3 size: 14 residues. Germline V gene data show CDR1 as DFQATT and CDR2 as SNEGSKA (reference sequence). V trimming: 5 bases; J trimming: 4 bases; junction bases outside the gene matches: 6.

This clonotype was picked up many times. The V and J genes are TRBV14 and TRBJ2-5; D is undetermined. The CDR3 sequence is 13 residues long. Trimming removed 0 bases from V and 5 bases from J, with 7 bases in between. Germline CDR1 and CDR2: SGHDN and FVKESK. In nucleotides, the CDR3 is TGTGCCAGCAGCCAAGAAGTACGGGAGACCCAGTACTTC. This sequence encodes CASSQEVRETQYF.

This clonotype was found a few times. The chain has TRBV6-2 or TRBV6-3 and TRBJ2-7, with D possibly TRBD1 on 5 matching bases. Germline assignment: CDR1 MNHEY and CDR2 SVGEGT. This CDR3 is 14 amino acids long. V lost 2 bases and J 2 bases, leaving 10 bases between the germline ends. CDR3 in amino acids: CASSYPRQTYEQYF. The CDR3 DNA is TGTGCCAGCAGTTACCCAAGACAGACCTACGAGCAGTACTTC.

CDR3 bases: TGTGCCAGCTCTACACTTCCGGGGTACTCGAACACCGGGGAGCTGTTTTTT. It codes for CASSTLPGYSNTGELFF. The rearrangement joins TRBV18 to TRBJ2-2; D is perhaps TRBD2 (5 bases). This CDR3 is built from 17 residues. CDR1 and CDR2 (germline): KGHSH, LQKENI. V was shortened by 6 bases and J by 0 bases, with 17 bases between the two germline ends.

Only a few counts were recorded for this clonotype. The chain combines TRBV29-1 with TRBJ2-5, with 10 nucleotides matching TRBD1. This CDR3 is built from 16 residues. The V gene's germline CDR1 is SQVTM and CDR2 ANQGSEA. Germline trimming cut 0 bases from V and 4 bases from J; bases unmatched to any gene: 8. CDR3 DNA sequence: TGCAGCGTTGAAGAGGGACAGGGGTTCGGCGGAGAGACCCAGTACTTC. Amino acid sequence: CSVEEGQGFGGETQYF.

This clonotype has just one count. Possible read error: a much larger clone is one base away. Because it lacks the conserved phenylalanine or tryptophan at the end, this CDR3 is likely a read error. This sequence joins TRBV12-3 or TRBV12-4 and TRBJ1-2; D not certain. The V and J ends lost 6 bases and 5 bases respectively, with 13 bases between them. CDR3 length: 13 residues. CDR3 bases: TGTGCCAGCAGGCATACAGACCGTTATGGCTACACCTAC. Its translation is CASRHTDRYGYTY.